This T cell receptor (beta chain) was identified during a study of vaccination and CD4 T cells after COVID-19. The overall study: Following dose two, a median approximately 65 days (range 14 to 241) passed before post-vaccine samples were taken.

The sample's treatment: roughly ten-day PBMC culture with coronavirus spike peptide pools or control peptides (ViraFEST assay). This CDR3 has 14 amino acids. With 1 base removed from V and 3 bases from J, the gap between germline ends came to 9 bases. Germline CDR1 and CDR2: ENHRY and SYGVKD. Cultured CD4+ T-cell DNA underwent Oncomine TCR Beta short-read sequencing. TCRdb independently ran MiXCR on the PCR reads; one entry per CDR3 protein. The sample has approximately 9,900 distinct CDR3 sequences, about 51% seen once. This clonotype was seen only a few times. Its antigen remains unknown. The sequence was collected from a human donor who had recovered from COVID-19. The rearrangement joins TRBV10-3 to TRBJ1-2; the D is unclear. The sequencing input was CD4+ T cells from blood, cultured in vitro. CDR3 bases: TGTGCCATCAGTGAGTTGGCAGGTTACTATGGCTACACCTTC. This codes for CAISELAGYYGYTF.